This T cell receptor (beta chain) is from a study of beta chain features in type 1 diabetes. Study results and caveats: No resolution was reached here on whether HLA type influences TCRB rearrangement.

Per germline, CDR1 LNHNV and CDR2 YYDKDF (reference sequence). Trimming at V came to 3 bases and at J to 7 bases, leaving 16 bases not matched to a gene. This CDR3 has 18 residues. Worth noting for this clone: Its antigen is unidentified.

Expressed TCRB transcripts were sequenced because the isolated RNA had all been reverse transcribed beforehand. Clones were read by immunoSEQ multiplex PCR, and TCRdb kept only the in-frame ones, dropping some. The sample consists of over 700,000 clones, roughly 15% of them appearing once. The chain uses TRBV15 and TRBJ2-1, with 9 bases lining up with TRBD2. This receptor was obtained from a woman aged 18-35 years in good health. Sequencing was done on a sample of naive CD4+ T cells from blood. CDR3 nucleotide sequence: TGTGCCACCAGCAGGCCATATGGGCTAGCGGGAACAAGAAATGAGCAGTTCTTC. It specifies CATSRPYGLAGTRNEQFF.